This T cell receptor beta chain appears in the sequencing data of a study of T cells in Graves' hyperthyroidism and ophthalmopathy. Study in general: Peripheral blood was collected at initial diagnosis, before any treatment. Notes on the study in general: Blood shared most expanded thyroid clonotypes above 0.001.

The CDR3 has 15 residues. Per the germline V gene, CDR1 is LNHNV and CDR2 is YYDKDF (reference sequence). After removal of 5 bases from V and 11 bases from J, the junction contained 13 bases not matched to a gene. RNA transcripts gave rise to amplified TCR beta CDR3 regions. When the TCR CDR3 underwent first-round RT-PCR, the HTBI primer set was used. MiXCR, applied by TCRdb to the multiplex PCR reads, yields one record per CDR3 protein. The table shows about 59,000 distinct CDR3 sequences, with around 50% occurring only once. Active moderate-to-severe ophthalmopathy, Clinical Activity Score at least 3, NOSPECS at least 4, under 3 months' duration. More than 9.5 ml fresh peripheral blood yielded the PBMCs. To note about this clonotype: Its target is unknown.

The chain has TRBV15 and TRBJ2-3; TRBD2 matches at 10 bases. Specimen: blood. The sequence was collected from an older woman with Graves' ophthalmopathy. As DNA, the CDR3 is TGTGCCACCAGCCCCGGGACTAGCGACTACAATGAGCAGTATTTT. It codes for CATSPGTSDYNEQYF.